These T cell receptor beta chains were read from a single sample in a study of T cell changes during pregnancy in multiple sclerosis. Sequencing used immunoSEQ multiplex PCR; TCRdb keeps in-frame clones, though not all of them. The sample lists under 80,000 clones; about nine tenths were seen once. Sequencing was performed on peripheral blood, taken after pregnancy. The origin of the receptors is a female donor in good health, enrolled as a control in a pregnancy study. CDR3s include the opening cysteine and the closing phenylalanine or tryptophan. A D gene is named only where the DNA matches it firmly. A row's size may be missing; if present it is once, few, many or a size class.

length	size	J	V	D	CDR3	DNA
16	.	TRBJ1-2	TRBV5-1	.	CASSLVAGTGQSGYTF	TGCGCCAGCAGCTTGGTGGCAGGAACAGGGCAATCTGGCTACACCTTC
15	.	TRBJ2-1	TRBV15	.	CATSRVGHSYNEQFF	TGTGCCACCAGCAGAGTAGGACACTCCTACAATGAGCAGTTCTTC
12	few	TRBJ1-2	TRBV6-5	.	CASRQGLSGYTF	TGTGCCAGCAGGCAGGGGCTATCTGGCTACACCTTC
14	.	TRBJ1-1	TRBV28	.	CASSLVGANTEAFF	TGTGCCAGCAGTTTAGTAGGGGCGAACACTGAAGCTTTCTTT
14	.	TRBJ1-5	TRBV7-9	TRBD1	CASSRDRVNQPQHF	TGTGCCAGCAGTCGCGACAGGGTCAATCAGCCCCAGCATTTT
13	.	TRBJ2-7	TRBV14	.	CASSQMGSYEQYF	TGTGCCAGCAGCCAAATGGGCAGCTACGAGCAGTACTTC
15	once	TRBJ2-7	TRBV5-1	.	CASSPQWGVTYEQYF	TGCGCCAGCAGCCCCCAGTGGGGGGTTACCTACGAGCAGTACTTC
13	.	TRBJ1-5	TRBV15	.	CATRDSLNQPQHF	TGTGCCACCAGAGACAGTCTTAATCAGCCCCAGCATTTT
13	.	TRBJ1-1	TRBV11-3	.	CASSSHRGAEAFF	TGTGCCAGCAGCTCCCACCGGGGTGCTGAAGCTTTCTTT
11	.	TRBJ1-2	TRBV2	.	CASRLGLGYTF	TGTGCCAGCAGACTCGGGTTAGGCTACACCTTC
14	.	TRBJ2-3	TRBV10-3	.	CAITPRGDTDTQYF	TGTGCCATCACACCCAGGGGGGACACAGATACGCAGTATTTT
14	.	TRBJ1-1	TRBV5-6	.	CASSSGEINTEAFF	TGTGCCAGCAGCTCAGGGGAAATAAACACTGAAGCTTTCTTT
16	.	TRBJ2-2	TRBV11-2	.	CASRPGGPPNTGELFF	TGTGCCAGCAGACCAGGGGGGCCGCCGAACACCGGGGAGCTGTTTTTT
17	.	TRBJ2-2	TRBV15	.	CATSSLKRVAVAVKLFF	TGTGCCACCAGCAGCCTTAAAAGAGTTGCAGTTGCGGTGAAGCTGTTTTTT
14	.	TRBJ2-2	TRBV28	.	CASSSSGDTGELFF	TGTGCCAGCAGTTCCTCCGGGGATACCGGGGAGCTGTTTTTT
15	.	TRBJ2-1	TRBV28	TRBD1	CASITRDRGGNEQFF	TGTGCCAGCATCACCCGGGACAGGGGTGGCAATGAGCAGTTCTTC
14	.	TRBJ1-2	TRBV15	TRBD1	CATSRRTGSGGYTF	TGTGCCACCAGCAGACGGACAGGGTCGGGAGGCTACACCTTC
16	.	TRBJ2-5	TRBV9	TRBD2	CASSVGASGSEETQYF	TGTGCCAGCAGCGTAGGGGCTAGCGGGAGTGAAGAGACCCAGTACTTC
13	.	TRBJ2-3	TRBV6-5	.	CASTKEATDTQYF	TGTGCCAGCACAAAAGAGGCCACAGATACGCAGTATTTT
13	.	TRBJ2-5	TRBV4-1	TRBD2	CASSLAGRETQYF	TGCGCCAGCAGCCTCGCCGGGAGGGAGACCCAGTACTTC
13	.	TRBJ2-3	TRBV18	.	CASSPAGADTQYF	TGTGCCAGCTCACCAGCAGGGGCAGATACGCAGTATTTT
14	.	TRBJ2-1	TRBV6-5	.	CASTVWGGANEQFF	TGTGCCAGCACTGTCTGGGGTGGGGCAAATGAGCAGTTCTTC
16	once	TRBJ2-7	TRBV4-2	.	CASSQDPGQRGYEQYF	TGTGCCAGCAGCCAAGATCCGGGACAGCGGGGGTACGAGCAGTACTTC
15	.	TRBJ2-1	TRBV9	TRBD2	CASSGSGGDYNEQFF	TGTGCCAGCAGCGGGAGCGGGGGGGATTACAATGAGCAGTTCTTC
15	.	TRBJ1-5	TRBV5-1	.	CASRQGVVGNQPQHF	TGCGCCAGCAGACAGGGAGTAGTCGGCAATCAGCCCCAGCATTTT
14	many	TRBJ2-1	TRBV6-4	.	CASSAQSSYNEQFF	TGTGCCAGCAGCGCACAGAGCTCCTACAATGAGCAGTTCTTC
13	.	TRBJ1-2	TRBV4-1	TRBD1	CASSATGGGGYTF	TGCGCCAGCAGCGCTACAGGGGGCGGTGGCTACACCTTC
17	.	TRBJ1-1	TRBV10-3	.	CAISESGTERGKTEAFF	TGTGCCATCAGTGAATCAGGTACGGAGAGGGGGAAGACTGAAGCTTTCTTT
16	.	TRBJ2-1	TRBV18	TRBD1	CASSPGTGATYNEQFF	TGTGCCAGCTCACCCGGGACAGGGGCAACCTACAATGAGCAGTTCTTC
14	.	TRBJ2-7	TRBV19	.	CASSNYLTGGEQYF	TGTGCCAGTAGTAACTATCTGACGGGCGGGGAGCAGTACTTC
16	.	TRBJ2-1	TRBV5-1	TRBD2	CASSLDGGRAYNEQFF	TGCGCCAGCAGCTTGGATGGGGGGAGGGCCTACAATGAGCAGTTCTTC
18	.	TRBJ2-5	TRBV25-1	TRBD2	CASSDSNWGGRGMETQYF	TGTGCCAGCAGTGATTCAAATTGGGGCGGGAGGGGGATGGAGACCCAGTACTTC
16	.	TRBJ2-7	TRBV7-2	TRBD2	CASSLPSGRSNGEQYF	TGTGCCAGCAGCCTACCTAGCGGGAGAAGTAATGGAGAGCAGTACTTC
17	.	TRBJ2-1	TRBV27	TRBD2	CASSFLTSGTSYNEQFF	TGTGCCAGCAGTTTTTTGACTAGCGGGACCTCCTACAATGAGCAGTTCTTC
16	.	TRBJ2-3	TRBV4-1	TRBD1	CASSDRDRESTDTQYF	TGCGCCAGCAGCGACCGGGACAGGGAAAGCACAGATACGCAGTATTTT
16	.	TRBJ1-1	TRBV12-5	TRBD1	CASGSPGQGGSTEAFF	TGTGCTAGTGGTTCCCCGGGACAGGGAGGATCCACTGAAGCTTTCTTT
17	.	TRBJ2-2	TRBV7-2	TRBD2	CASRGPTSGTSIRELFF	TGTGCCAGCAGGGGACCCACTAGCGGGACATCCATCCGGGAGCTGTTTTTT
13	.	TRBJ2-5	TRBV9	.	CASSVGAEETQYF	TGTGCCAGCAGCGTAGGGGCCGAAGAGACCCAGTACTTC
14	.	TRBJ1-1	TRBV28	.	CASTIQQGGRPAFF	TGTGCCAGCACAATACAACAGGGTGGGCGTCCCGCTTTCTTT
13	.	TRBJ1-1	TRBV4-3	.	CASSQEPGQEAFF	TGCGCCAGCAGCCAAGAACCGGGACAAGAAGCTTTCTTT
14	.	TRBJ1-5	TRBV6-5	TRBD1	CASRGQGASQPQHF	TGTGCCAGTAGGGGACAGGGGGCCAGTCAGCCCCAGCATTTT
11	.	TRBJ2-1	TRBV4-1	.	CASSSSDEQFF	TGCGCCAGCAGCTCCTCGGATGAGCAGTTCTTC
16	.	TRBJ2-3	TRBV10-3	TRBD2	CATAPLSGGPSRTQYF	TGTGCCACCGCGCCCCTTAGCGGGGGGCCGTCTCGTACGCAGTATTTT
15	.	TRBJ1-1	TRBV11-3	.	CASSLAGQQNTEAFF	TGTGCCAGCAGCTTAGCGGGACAACAGAACACTGAAGCTTTCTTT
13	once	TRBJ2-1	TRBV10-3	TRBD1	CATTGGTYNEQFF	TGTGCCACAACAGGGGGAACCTACAATGAGCAGTTCTTC
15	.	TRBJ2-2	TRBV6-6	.	CASSYSRGPTGELFF	TGTGCCAGCAGTTACTCGCGGGGCCCCACCGGGGAGCTGTTTTTT
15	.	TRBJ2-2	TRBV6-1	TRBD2	CASSEGGGATGELFF	TGTGCCAGCAGTGAAGGCGGGGGGGCCACCGGGGAGCTGTTTTTT
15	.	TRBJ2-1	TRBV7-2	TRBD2	CASIPGSGSSDEQFF	TGTGCCAGCATCCCGGGGAGCGGGAGTAGTGATGAGCAGTTCTTC
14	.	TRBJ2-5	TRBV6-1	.	CASTWTVGGVTQYF	TGTGCCAGCACCTGGACAGTGGGGGGGGTGACCCAGTACTTC
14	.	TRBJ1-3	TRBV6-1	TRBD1	CASSSGTGGNTIYF	TGTGCCAGCAGTTCGGGGACAGGGGGAAACACCATATATTTT
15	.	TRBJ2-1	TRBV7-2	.	CASSLAAGAPLGQFF	TGTGCCAGCAGCTTAGCGGCGGGGGCACCCCTCGGGCAGTTCTTC
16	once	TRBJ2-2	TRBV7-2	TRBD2	CASSLRLATNTGELFF	TGTGCCAGCAGCTTAAGACTAGCAACGAACACCGGGGAGCTGTTTTTT
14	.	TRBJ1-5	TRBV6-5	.	CASSLQGTGQPQHF	TGTGCCAGCAGTCTCCAGGGTACCGGTCAGCCCCAGCATTTT
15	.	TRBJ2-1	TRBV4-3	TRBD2	CASSGKLAGAHEQFF	TGCGCCAGCAGCGGAAAACTAGCGGGAGCGCATGAGCAGTTCTTC
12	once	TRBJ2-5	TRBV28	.	CASRTGGETQYF	TGTGCCAGCAGGACAGGAGGAGAGACCCAGTACTTC
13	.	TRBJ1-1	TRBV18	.	CASSPQQNTEAFF	TGTGCCAGCTCACCACAACAAAACACTGAAGCTTTCTTT
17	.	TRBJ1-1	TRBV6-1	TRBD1	CASREDRGRRMNTEAFF	TGTGCCAGCAGAGAAGACAGGGGGCGCAGAATGAACACTGAAGCTTTCTTT
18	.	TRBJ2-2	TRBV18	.	CASSKQGGAGPNTGELFF	TGTGCCAGCTCAAAACAGGGGGGGGCCGGACCGAACACCGGGGAGCTGTTTTTT
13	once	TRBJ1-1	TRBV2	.	CASSEGRQTQAFF	TGTGCCAGCAGTGAAGGTAGGCAGACTCAAGCTTTCTTT